This T cell receptor beta chain was identified in a study of T cell responses to AZD1222 COVID-19 vaccine. The study, taken as a whole, reports: Two AZD1222 doses significantly raised spike-specific TCR breadth and depth over controls. In a largely white British group with more females than males, clonal diversity was possibly underestimated. It was only after the peak T cell response that any repertoires were sampled. At baseline, seropositivity was found in only five or six AZD1222 recipients.

The CDR3 is made up of 14 amino acids. The V end lost 3 bases, the J end lost 9 bases, and 12 bases lay between the germline ends. Per the germline V gene, CDR1 is MNHEY and CDR2 is SMNVEV (reference sequence). With respect to this clone: Its cognate antigen is unknown.

The repertoire was sequenced with immunoSEQ multiplex PCR; TCRdb's copy has only in-frame clones and lacks some. The profile shows around 120,000 clones, more than 75% of them singletons. This TCR derives from an adult who received the AZD1222 COVID-19 vaccine. Sample: peripheral blood, taken 28 days after the second AZD1222 dose. The chain links TRBV27 to TRBJ1-6, with a possible D match to TRBD1 (6 bases). DNA for the CDR3: TGTGCCAGCAGTTTCACCCTAGGGGGTTCACCCCTCCACTTT. Amino acids: CASSFTLGGSPLHF.